This T cell receptor beta chain came from a study of radiotherapy plus CTLA-4 blockade in lung cancer. Data came from immunoSEQ multiplex PCR; TCRdb stores just in-frame clones and leaves some out. Among 95,000 to 150,000 clones listed, approximately 90% were seen once. CDR1 is LNHNV, CDR2 YYDKDF, per germline (reference sequence). The CDR3 loop spans 14 amino acids. V was clipped by 5 bases and J by 0 bases, with 8 bases between them. Turning to this clone: The sample holds other DNA sequences that translate to the same CDR3.

The sequences come from peripheral blood, collected from a patient treated with radiotherapy plus ipilimumab. The gene calls are TRBV15 and TRBJ2-1; D uncertain. This receptor was identified in a human donor with non-small cell lung cancer that progressed on radiotherapy plus ipilimumab. CDR3 region: CATSPTSSYNEQFF. CDR3 coding DNA: TGTGCCACCAGCCCCACGAGCTCCTACAATGAGCAGTTCTTC.